This T cell receptor (beta chain) was sequenced during a study of blood T cell repertoires in COVID-19. Study summary: There were acute and convalescent COVID-19 samples, and they came from the United States, Italy and Spain.

Original processing notes: Counts of nucleated cells, estimated from reference gene primer amplification, were obtained. The repertoire was sequenced with immunoSEQ multiplex PCR; TCRdb's copy has only in-frame clones and lacks some. V and J calls plus clone size are reproduced from that table; the DNA served to infer D and trimming. This table holds 150,000 to 200,000 clones, roughly 86% found once. Germline V gives CDR1 MGHRA, CDR2 YSYEKL. Trimming removed 2 bases at V and 3 bases at J, with 8 bases between. The CDR3 contains 15 residues. Source material: peripheral blood. The chain links TRBV4-1 to TRBJ1-6, with D possibly TRBD1 on 6 matching bases. The clonotype was recovered from a man aged 35-49 years with active or convalescent COVID-19. The CDR3 protein is CASSQTRGYNSPLHF. In DNA form, the CDR3 reads TGCGCCAGCAGCCAAACCAGGGGCTATAATTCACCCCTCCACTTT.